This T cell receptor (beta chain) is drawn from a study of spatial heterogeneity in lung cancer. Time point meaning: sample taken at primary tumor resection. Researchers sequenced whole RNA taken from tumor, nontumor lung or frozen PBMC without sorting. TCRdb reanalysed the 5' RACE reads using MiXCR and keeps one entry per CDR3 protein. The repertoire holds 40,000 to 55,000 distinct CDR3 sequences, with roughly 7.1% as singletons. This CDR3 is built from 18 residues. In germline, CDR1 is SGHTA, CDR2 FQGNSA. The ends were cut back, 5 bases at V and 2 bases at J, with 22 bases in the middle. Specimen: PBMCs, collected at surgery. The chain recombines TRBV7-2 with TRBJ1-5; perhaps TRBD1 as D (5 bases). This clonotype was obtained from a female donor with early-stage non-small cell lung cancer. CDR3 sequence (DNA): TGTGCCAGCAGCGAAGCCCTTACAGGTCTCAGGGGCAATCAGCCCCAGCATTTT. It codes for CASSEALTGLRGNQPQHF.